Below, one T cell receptor (beta chain) is given with its context. The V and J ends lost 1 base and 5 bases respectively, with 8 bases between them. Germline CDR1 LNHDA, CDR2 SQIVND (reference sequence). The CDR3 sequence is 13 residues long. This sample is part of a study of blood T cell repertoires in COVID-19. Whole-study context: There were acute and convalescent COVID-19 samples, and they came from the United States, Italy and Spain.

Sequencing used immunoSEQ multiplex PCR; TCRdb keeps in-frame clones, though not all of them. Found here are roughly 92,000 clones, around 89% of them singletons; the top ten hold roughly 4.5%. This rearrangement joins TRBV19 to TRBJ1-2; D is ambiguous. The clonotype comes from a woman older than 75 with active or convalescent COVID-19. The specimen sequenced was peripheral blood. Here the CDR3 DNA reads TGTGCCAGTAGTATAGGGAGGGCTTATGGCTACACCTTC. This gives the protein CASSIGRAYGYTF.